The 12 T cell receptor beta chains in this list originate from one sample, sequenced in a study of blood T cell repertoires in COVID-19. Clones were read by immunoSEQ multiplex PCR, and TCRdb kept only the in-frame ones, dropping some. The sample consists of hundreds of thousands of clones, around 83% of them appearing once. Sequenced sample: PBMCs or T cells enriched from blood (not recorded which). The receptors come from a man in his forties who had been exposed to COVID-19.

V and J are TRBV6-5 and TRBJ2-7; 7 bases agree with TRBD1. Losses at the gene ends were 9 bases for V and 6 bases for J; bases not matched to a gene: 14. The CDR3 runs 14 residues. CDR1 and CDR2 (germline): MNHEY, SVGAGI. For the CDR3, the DNA is TGTGCCAGTGCTCAGGGGGTCGCTTTTGGCGAGCAGTACTTC. It codes for CASAQGVAFGEQYF.

DNA for the CDR3: TGCAGCGTTGACAGCGGGAGGGGCGAGCAGTACTTC. It codes for CSVDSGRGEQYF. This chain uses TRBV29-1 with TRBJ2-7, with 10 bases lining up with TRBD2. This CDR3 region has 12 residues. In germline, CDR1 is SQVTM, CDR2 ANQGSEA. With V trimmed by 3 bases and J by 6 bases, 2 bases remained unmatched.

V is TRBV6-2 or TRBV6-3 and J is TRBJ1-2, with unresolved D. The germline V gene encodes CDR1 MNHEY and CDR2 SVGEGT. This CDR3 has 12 amino acids. The germline V and J ends were trimmed by 6 bases and 12 bases, with 17 bases remaining between them. The CDR3: CASSLSDKLHTF. CDR3 DNA sequence: TGTGCCAGCAGCCTCTCCGACAAACTCCACACCTTC.

CDR3 bases: TGTGCCAGCTCCCAGGGACAGGGCTCTGGAAACACCATATATTTT. It specifies CASSQGQGSGNTIYF. This chain joins TRBV18 and TRBJ1-3; TRBD1 agrees at 9 bases. Germline V lookup: CDR1 KGHSH, CDR2 LQKENI. V was clipped by 6 bases and J by 0 bases; unmatched bases: 3. This CDR3 contains 15 residues. The full variable domain, completed using reference TRBV18 and TRBJ1-3, is NAGVMQNPRHLVRRRGQEARLRCSPMKGHSHVYWYRQLPEEGLKFMVYLQKENIIDESGMPKERFSAEFPKEGPSILRIQQVVRGDSAAYFCASSQGQGSGNTIYFGEGSWLTVV.

V gene TRBV5-1 combines with J gene TRBJ2-1; 10 bases are shared with TRBD2. Germline CDR1 and CDR2: SGHRS and YFSETQ. The junction had 3 bases not matched to a gene; V was cut back by 2 bases and J by 7 bases. The CDR3 loop spans 14 amino acids. The DNA for the CDR3 is TGCGCCAGCAGCTTTTTAGCGGGAGGTAATGAGCAGTTCTTC. Amino acids: CASSFLAGGNEQFF.

This chain links TRBV7-2 with TRBJ1-6; no definite D call. In germline, CDR1 is SGHTA, CDR2 FQGNSA. Trimming removed 7 bases from V and 7 bases from J, with 17 bases in between. The CDR3 covers 15 residues. The CDR3 nucleotides are TGTGCCAGCACCCCCTGGGCAAGCGGGAATTCACCCCTCCACTTT. Amino acid sequence: CASTPWASGNSPLHF.

The chain joins TRBV24-1 to TRBJ1-2; 9 bases map to TRBD1. The CDR3 covers 14 residues. The J segment lost 1 base and the V segment lost 7 bases, leaving 3 bases of the junction unmatched. Per the germline V gene, CDR1 is KGHDR and CDR2 is SFDVKD. CDR3 residues: CATRGDRDNYGYTF. The CDR3 nucleotides are TGTGCCACCAGGGGGGACAGGGATAACTATGGCTACACCTTC.

This clone occurred a few times. This sequence joins TRBV9 and TRBJ1-2; 9 nucleotides align to TRBD1. V was clipped by 3 bases and J by 2 bases; unmatched bases: 5. CDR3 length: 15 amino acids. Germline V CDR1 and CDR2: SGDLS, YYNGEE. The CDR3 nucleotides are TGTGCCAGCAGCGCGACAGGGGGAACGAACTATGGCTACACCTTC. This sequence encodes CASSATGGTNYGYTF.

The J gene is TRBJ2-5, the V gene TRBV5-6; tentative D call: TRBD1 (5 bases). V gave up 4 bases and J gave up 5 bases, with 15 bases separating them. Germline CDR1 and CDR2: SGHDT and YYEEEE. The CDR3 covers 14 residues. CDR3 in DNA: TGTGCCAGCAGCCTCAGGGTTTATCGGGAGACCCAGTACTTC. It encodes CASSLRVYRETQYF.

CDR3 region: CASSLGPSNTGELFF. CDR3 nucleotides: TGCGCCAGCAGCTTGGGGCCGTCCAACACCGGGGAGCTGTTTTTT. The rearrangement links TRBV4-1 to TRBJ2-2, with D perhaps TRBD1 (5 bases). In germline, CDR1 is MGHRA, CDR2 YSYEKL. V lost 5 bases, J lost 2 bases, and 12 bases lay in between. CDR3 length: 15 amino acids.

V gene TRBV6-5 combines with J gene TRBJ1-6; possible D gene TRBD1, 5 bases. The CDR3 sequence is 15 residues long. The V end was cut by 6 bases, the J end by 8 bases, with 17 bases between. Germline assignment: CDR1 MNHEY and CDR2 SVGAGI. CDR3 nucleotides: TGTGCCAGCAGCCCATTTGGACAAGACGATTCACCCCTCCACTTT. Residues: CASSPFGQDDSPLHF.

The chain joins TRBV5-6 to TRBJ2-3; the D is unclear. CDR3 length equals 17 residues. Trimming cost V 2 bases and J 1 base, with 17 bases left between them. Germline V gene sequence: CDR1 SGHDT, CDR2 YYEEEE. The DNA for the CDR3 is TGTGCCAGCAGCTTCAACGTAGCTCGCTCTGGCACAGATACGCAGTATTTT. It translates to CASSFNVARSGTDTQYF.